This TCR beta chain was observed in a study of T cell clones after liver transplantation. Study-level background: Samples came from ITN030ST, which attempted immunosuppression withdrawal within 2 years of liver transplantation. The study, taken as a whole, reports: Donor-reactive sequences fell more than third party-reactive ones, suggesting partial deletion.

About this clone itself: What it recognizes is unknown.

CDR1 and CDR2 (germline): SGHNT, YYREEE (reference sequence). This CDR3 region has 15 residues. V was pared by 3 bases and J by 8 bases, with 20 bases between. The table came from immunoSEQ multiplex PCR; TCRdb's copy has only in-frame clones and leaves some out. The table shows 45,000 to 60,000 clones, with more than 70% occurring only once. This sequence was found in a human patient who received a liver transplant. The graft donor may be the source of some T cells. Sequencing used CD4+ T cells from blood, obtained at the 22-month timepoint. The chain employs TRBV5-4 and TRBJ1-2; no firm D call. The CDR3 DNA reads as TGTGCCAGCAGCTCGCCGGCGGAGTATGGTTGGGGCTACACCTTC. It is translated as CASSSPAEYGWGYTF.